This T cell receptor beta chain originates from a study of cytomegalovirus exposure and HLA in healthy donors. Study outcomes and limitations: Investigators reported about 160 TCR beta chains as tied to cytomegalovirus.

60 Vbeta and 13 Jbeta primers were used in PCR. Profiling relied on immunoSEQ multiplex PCR, and the TCRdb table lists in-frame clones only, not all of them. Of roughly 160,000 clones in the sample, 70% to 90% are singletons; the top ten hold roughly 9.3%. Per germline, CDR1 MGHDK and CDR2 SYGVNS. V lost 6 bases to trimming and J lost 1 base, with 12 bases between them. The CDR3 loop spans 14 amino acids. As concerns this clone: Its antigen is not identified.

V and J are TRBV25-1 and TRBJ1-1; D is possibly TRBD1 (5 bases). The sequence derives from a man between 18 and 29 years old in good health and CMV-seropositive. Sequencing used PBMCs. Written as DNA, the CDR3 is TGTGCCAGCAGACGATTAGGGGAGAACACTGAAGCTTTCTTT. Translated: CASRRLGENTEAFF. Based on the CDR3 plus reference TRBV25-1 and TRBJ1-1, the full variable domain is EADIYQTPRYLVIGTGKKITLECSQTMGHDKMYWYQQDPGMELHLIHYSYGVNSTEKGDLSSESTVSRIRTEHFPLTLESARPSHTSQYLCASRRLGENTEAFFGQGTRLTVV.